The clone carrying this T cell receptor beta chain has only a few counts. The antigen is undetermined. These data originate in a study of beta chain features in type 1 diabetes. Overall study results and limits: Within patients, naive, central memory and Treg TCRB repertoires seemed more similar than within healthy donors.

CDR3 size: 14 residues. Germline lookup yields CDR1 GTSNPN and CDR2 SVGIG (reference sequence). With V trimmed by 3 bases and J by 8 bases, 9 bases remained unmatched. The authors sorted CD4+ naive, central memory, regulatory and stem cell-like memory cells via CD45RO/CCR7/CD25/CD127/CD95/CD27. All of the isolated RNA was reverse transcribed, so expressed TCRB transcripts were sequenced. Assay used: immunoSEQ multiplex PCR; TCRdb lists only in-frame clones, some missing. This table holds approximately 340,000 clones, approximately 16% found once. Sequenced input: naive CD4+ T cells from blood. The chain couples TRBV30 to TRBJ2-1; TRBD2 matches at 8 bases. The receptor comes from a woman younger than 35 in good health. CDR3 bases: TGTGCCTGGAGGGCGGGAGGCTCTCGGCATGAGCAGTTCTTC. Translating it yields CAWRAGGSRHEQFF.